This T cell receptor beta chain emerged from a study of PD-1 blockade in classical Hodgkin lymphoma. The protocol was immunoSEQ multiplex PCR, while the TCRdb copy is restricted to in-frame clones and leaves out a portion. Among around 15,000 clones listed, about 83% were seen once. V shed 7 bases and J 6 bases; nucleotides not matched to a gene: 1. Germline V CDR1 and CDR2: SGHAT, FQNNGV. This CDR3 region has 11 residues. The time point is: cycle 4 day 1 (C4D1), after 5 to 7 weeks of nivolumab. Every one of the patients relapsed after autologous stem cell transplantation (brentuximab vedotin exposure was variable). Best responses were complete response, partial response or progressive disease.

The source of this sequence is a human donor with classical Hodgkin lymphoma. The chain combines TRBV11-2 with TRBJ1-1; TRBD1 agrees at 8 bases. Material: peripheral blood mononuclear cells (PBMCs), obtained before the fourth cycle of nivolumab. The CDR3 nucleotides read TGTGCCAGCACACAGGGGGCTGAAGCTTTCTTT. Its translation: CASTQGAEAFF.